The T cell receptor beta chain under discussion was sequenced for a study of T cells after yellow fever vaccination. TCRdb re-analysed the 5' RACE reads in MiXCR, keeping a single row per CDR3 protein. The sample includes 20,000 to 25,000 distinct CDR3 sequences, around 5% of them seen just once. This clonotype occurred many times. The CDR3 runs to 14 residues. Germline values: CDR1 LGHNA, CDR2 YNFKEQ. Trimming took 2 bases from V and 8 from J, leaving 13 bases between them. The sample here was PBMCs, either bulk or a sorted T-cell subset (CD4+, CD8+, memory, or dextramer-sorted; not recorded which), taken roughly 46 days after the first yellow fever vaccination. The sequence was collected from a man aged 18 to 29 who received the YFV17D yellow fever vaccine. The gene calls are TRBV4-2 and TRBJ2-1; no reliable D call. The CDR3 here is CASSQRLVSDEQFF. The CDR3 nucleotides read TGTGCCAGCAGCCAACGTCTCGTCTCGGATGAGCAGTTCTTC.